What follows are 6 T cell receptor beta chains derived from one specimen sequenced in a study of blood T cell repertoires in COVID-19. Data came from immunoSEQ multiplex PCR; TCRdb stores just in-frame clones and leaves some out. The sample contains roughly 120,000 clones, roughly 82% of which appear only once. The sequenced sample was peripheral blood. Receptors were obtained from a woman over 75 with active or convalescent COVID-19.

The chain recombines TRBV2 with TRBJ1-1; TRBD1 might be the D (5 bases). Germline V gene lookup returns CDR1 SNHLY and CDR2 FYNNEI. Trimming stripped 6 bases from V and 3 bases from J, with 11 bases between. The CDR3 covers 13 residues. DNA for the CDR3: TGTGCCAGCAGCACAGGTGTCCACACTGAAGCTTTCTTT. This sequence encodes CASSTGVHTEAFF.

In regard to this clone: This CDR3 is also generated by other DNA sequences in the sample. This chain uses TRBV28 with TRBJ2-7; D might be TRBD1 (7 bases). The V gene lost 3 bases and the J gene lost 4 bases, with 10 bases spanning the gap. CDR1 is MDHEN and CDR2 is SYDVKM in the germline V gene. The CDR3 totals 13 residues. For the CDR3, the DNA is TGTGCCAGCAGTTTGGCAGGGGGGTACGAGCAGTACTTC. As protein: CASSLAGGYEQYF. Using reference TRBV28 and TRBJ2-7 for the parts outside the CDR3, the full variable domain is DVKVTQSSRYLVKRTGEKVFLECVQDMDHENMFWYRQDPGLGLRLIYFSYDVKMKEKGDIPEGYSVSREKKERFSLILESASTNQTSMYLCASSLAGGYEQYFGPGTRLTVT.

V gene TRBV24-1 combines with J gene TRBJ2-5, with TRBD2 identical over 7 bases. The CDR3 runs 14 residues. The V and J ends lost 3 bases and 7 bases, in that order; junction bases with no gene match: 7. Germline CDR1 and CDR2: KGHDR and SFDVKD. The CDR3 nucleotides read TGTGCCACCAGTGATATGACGGGGGGTTGGACCCAGTACTTC. Encoded protein: CATSDMTGGWTQYF.

The chain has TRBV9 and TRBJ2-7, with 7 bases that match TRBD2. CDR3 length: 18 residues. The trim removed 0 bases at V and 4 bases at J, leaving 16 bases unmatched. Germline-derived CDR1 and CDR2 are SGDLS and YYNGEE. CDR3 protein: CASSVGAYRTSGSYEQYF. The DNA for the CDR3 is TGTGCCAGCAGCGTAGGTGCGTATAGGACTAGTGGTTCGTACGAGCAGTACTTC. Supplemented by reference TRBV9 and TRBJ2-7, the full variable domain reads DSGVTQTPKHLITATGQRVTLRCSPRSGDLSVYWYQQSLDQGLQFLIQYYNGEERAKGNILERFSAQQFPDLHSELNLSSLELGDSALYFCASSVGAYRTSGSYEQYFGPGTRLTVT.

This clone has a single count. V is TRBV19 and J is TRBJ2-1; 8 bases match TRBD1. CDR3 length: 15 residues. V was clipped by 2 bases and J by 4 bases; unmatched bases: 4. CDR1 and CDR2 (germline): LNHDA, SQIVND (reference sequence). CDR3 nucleotide sequence: TGTGCCAGTAGTATATACAGGGGGAGGTACAATGAGCAGTTCTTC. Translating it yields CASSIYRGRYNEQFF.

This chain connects TRBV2 to TRBJ2-1; 15 bases fit TRBD2. CDR1 and CDR2 from the germline V gene are SNHLY and FYNNEI. V dropped 7 bases and J dropped 7; count of bases not matched to a gene: 5. The CDR3 runs 15 residues. The CDR3 protein is CASTQGLAGGNEQFF. CDR3 nucleotide sequence: TGTGCCAGCACCCAGGGACTAGCGGGGGGAAATGAGCAGTTCTTC.